This T cell receptor (beta chain) was documented in a study of blood T cell repertoires in COVID-19 (TCRdb year 2020). Looking at the study overall: Samples covering the acute and convalescent phases of COVID-19 were provided by collaborators in the United States, Italy and Spain. The material from the prospective study consisted of cDNA or gDNA derived from T cells, B-cell-depleted T cells, or PBMCs. Where available, HLA class I and class II types were taken from metadata supplied by the sample provider and were not determined by assay-based typing. The samples were drawn from the first 160 participants of the ongoing ImmuneRACE study and from some 1,300 subjects provided by 6 global collaborators. The repertoires were released in a freely available public database intended as a resource for research on the immune response to SARS-CoV-2. Subjects who had been exposed to COVID-19, were actively infected with it, or had recovered from it provided the deeply sampled blood TCRbeta repertoires that made up the dataset. Nearly every sample came with metadata listing a de-identified subject ID, COVID-19 status, age in years and sex. What the work shows at the level of the full study, not this receptor alone: Clinical and demographic metadata were provided uncurated, with the amount varying by source and participant.

On this clone itself: The specificity of this receptor is unknown. Base qualities were left out, and no much larger clone turns up one base away.

TCRbeta CDR3 regions were amplified from genomic DNA using the immunoSEQ Assay, a bias-controlled multiplex PCR. The published analysis was carried out like this. Within the assay, amplification of reference gene primers was used to estimate how many nucleated cells each sample contained. Sequence reads were collapsed and filtered to measure the absolute abundance of every unique TCRbeta CDR3 rearrangement. For each sample, productive Simpson clonality was calculated as the square root of Simpson's diversity index across productive rearrangements. TCRdb stores this immuneACCESS table with in-frame sequences only. Part of the clones is absent; in the studies checked, under half of the shortfall reflects unresolved V genes, and no reason is known for the rest. V, J and clone size were drawn from that table, and D and trimming were deduced from the DNA. For this sample the table gives about 75,000 clones, of which roughly 88% were detected only once. The top ten clonotypes cover 20% to 25% of the sample.

Collaborating institutions collected whole blood in K2EDTA tubes following their own protocols. For TCRbeta analysis, collaborators shipped samples as frozen whole blood, isolated PBMCs, or DNA extracted from either of those sample types. Including cysteine and phenylalanine, the CDR3 has 15 amino acids. The entry retains the CDR3 DNA only, 45 bases that are in frame from base 1. V is pared back by 5 bases and J by 3 bases, with 16 bases lying between the germline termini. According to the germline V gene (reference sequence), CDR1 reads SEHNR and CDR2 reads FQNEAQ. This TCR was recovered from a woman between 50 and 59 years old with acute or convalescent COVID-19. The sequencing input was peripheral blood. The chain is encoded by TRBV7-9 joined to TRBJ2-5, with TRBD1 perhaps the D gene, on 6 matching bases. The bases are TGTGCCAGCAGCCCTCCCGGGGCAGGGGAAGAGACCCAGTACTTC. Its protein product is CASSPPGAGEETQYF.